The rows below give T cell receptor beta chains drawn from one sample of a study of CXCR3-negative and CXCR3-positive naive CD8 T cells. TCRdb reprocessed the 5' RACE reads and reports one entry per CDR3 protein, with no DNA. The ten most abundant clones cover about 0.62% of a sample with under 90,000 distinct CDR3 sequences. The sequenced sample consisted of naive CXCR3+ CD8+ T cells from blood. The origin of the receptors is a human donor in good health. Some clones in this sample may be carry-over from other donors' samples. The CDR3 runs from the conserved cysteine through the conserved F or W.

v_call,j_call,cdr3_length,cdr3_aa
TRBV4-1,TRBJ2-7,16,CASRLTGTGNSYEQYF
TRBV12-3/TRBV12-4,TRBJ1-2,15,CASSTPTVANYGYTF
TRBV28,TRBJ2-1,15,CASRQREGPYNEQFF
TRBV10-3,TRBJ2-7,14,CAISERGGGYEQYF
TRBV7-3,TRBJ2-2,14,CASRRRQGAGELFF
TRBV5-6,TRBJ2-5,13,CASSFIQQETQYF
TRBV28,TRBJ2-7,14,CASSLASGIYEQYF
TRBV27,TRBJ1-1,14,CASSLGMGNTEAFF
TRBV5-6,TRBJ2-7,16,CASSLELRDRAYEQYF
TRBV15,TRBJ1-2,14,CATTLDPNNYGYTF
TRBV2,TRBJ1-1,17,CASTRSMTGGPGTEAFF
TRBV6-2/TRBV6-3,TRBJ2-7,16,CASSYAIAGLSYEQYF
TRBV12-3/TRBV12-4,TRBJ1-4,14,CASSSGGRKEKLFF
TRBV5-1,TRBJ1-1,13,CASSTQGFSEAFF
TRBV28,TRBJ1-5,11,CASRNNQPQHF